Given below is one T cell receptor (beta chain) in context. This sample is part of a study of blood T cells in healthy people across ages. The second PCR ran about 6 to 12 cycles with a sample-barcoded 5' primer and J-beta primers. In TCRdb, the 5' RACE reads were re-called with MiXCR into one record per CDR3 protein. The sample records fewer than 900,000 distinct CDR3 sequences, 35% to 40% being singletons. CDR1 SGDLS and CDR2 YYNGEE come from the germline V gene. The CDR3 length is 15 residues. V was clipped by 3 bases and J by 8 bases; unmatched bases: 10. Specimen: blood. The J gene is TRBJ1-4, the V gene TRBV9, with 7 bases that match TRBD1. This receptor was identified in a man aged 18 to 29 in good health. The CDR3 DNA reads TGTGCCAGCAGCGCTCTACAGGGGTACCAAGAAAAACTGTTTTTT. Its protein product is CASSALQGYQEKLFF.